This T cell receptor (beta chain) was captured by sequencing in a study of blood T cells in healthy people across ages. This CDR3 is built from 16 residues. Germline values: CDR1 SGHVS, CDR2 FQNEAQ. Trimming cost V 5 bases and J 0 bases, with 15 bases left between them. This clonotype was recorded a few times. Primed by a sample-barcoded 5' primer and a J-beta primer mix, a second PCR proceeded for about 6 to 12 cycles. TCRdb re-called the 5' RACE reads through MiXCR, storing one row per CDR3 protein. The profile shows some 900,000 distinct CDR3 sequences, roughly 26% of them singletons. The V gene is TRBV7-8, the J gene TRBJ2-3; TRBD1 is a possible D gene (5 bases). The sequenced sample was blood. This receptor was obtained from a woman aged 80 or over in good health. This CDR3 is CASSRLGQGSTDTQYF. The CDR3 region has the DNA TGTGCCAGCAGCCGCCTGGGGCAGGGAAGCACAGATACGCAGTATTTT.